Listed here are 14 T cell receptor beta chains from one sample, sequenced in a study of blood T cell repertoires in COVID-19. Generated by immunoSEQ multiplex PCR, the TCRdb table keeps only in-frame clones and is missing some. This sample yields about 170,000 clones, of which roughly 84% are seen a single time; roughly a tenth belongs to the top ten. The sample consisted of peripheral blood. Receptor source: an older man with active or convalescent COVID-19.

The chain employs TRBV5-1 and TRBJ2-3; TRBD2 agrees at 11 bases. This CDR3 has 17 residues. Trimming cost V 5 bases and J 1 base; bases outside gene matches: 9. Germline values: CDR1 SGHRS, CDR2 YFSETQ. The CDR3 sequence is CASRRSGGAFGTDTQYF. The CDR3 coding sequence is TGCGCCAGCAGACGTAGCGGGGGGGCCTTTGGCACAGATACGCAGTATTTT.

The genes are TRBV12-5 and TRBJ1-1, with D possibly being TRBD1 (5 bases). The V gene lost 3 bases and the J gene lost 5 bases, with 10 bases spanning the gap. Germline V gives CDR1 LGHNT, CDR2 FRNRAP. The CDR3 covers 13 residues. The CDR3 bases are TGTGCTAGTGGTTTCGCGGGGGGGACTGAAGCTTTCTTT. This codes for CASGFAGGTEAFF.

J is TRBJ1-2 and V is TRBV4-3, with D possibly matching TRBD1 (5 bases). Per the germline V gene, CDR1 is LGHNA and CDR2 is YSLEER. Trimming cost V 1 base and J 2 bases, with 8 bases left between them. The CDR3 length is 14 residues. The CDR3 bases are TGCGCCAGCAGCCAAGCCCCAGGGAACTATGGCTACACCTTC. Encoded protein: CASSQAPGNYGYTF.

This clone was observed a handful of times. The V and J genes are TRBV14 and TRBJ2-2, with a possible D match to TRBD1 (6 bases). The CDR3 runs to 16 residues. Deletions cut 5 bases from V and 1 base from J, with 14 bases between. The germline V gene has CDR1 SGHDN and CDR2 FVKESK. The CDR3 DNA sequence: TGTGCCAGCAGCTACTTCCAGGGGAAGAACACCGGGGAGCTGTTTTTT. Translating it yields CASSYFQGKNTGELFF.

The chain joins TRBV6-5 to TRBJ2-1, with 8 bases fitting TRBD1. Germline lookup yields CDR1 MNHEY and CDR2 SVGAGI. V trimming: 5 bases; J trimming: 3 bases; junction bases outside the gene matches: 6. The CDR3 runs 15 residues. The CDR3 coding sequence is TGTGCCAGCAGTCATGACAGGGGAATCTACAATGAGCAGTTCTTC. Protein sequence: CASSHDRGIYNEQFF.

The genes are TRBV3-1 (or the pseudogene TRBV3-2) and TRBJ2-1, with D perhaps TRBD2 (6 bases). Germline-derived CDR1 and CDR2 are LGHDT and YNNKEL (reference sequence). Trimming stripped 4 bases from V and 6 bases from J, with 22 bases between. This CDR3 comprises 17 residues. The CDR3 loop is CASSPSVVSGGTNEQFF. CDR3 in DNA: TGTGCCAGCAGCCCTTCGGTCGTTAGCGGAGGGACCAATGAGCAGTTCTTC.

V and J are TRBV28 and TRBJ2-4; 9 nucleotides align to TRBD1. The J segment lost 4 bases and the V segment lost 4 bases, leaving 11 bases of the junction unmatched. Germline CDR1 MDHEN, CDR2 SYDVKM. The CDR3 contains 17 residues. The CDR3 DNA reads as TGTGCCAGCAGTTCCGCGATAGGGACAGGGAAAAAAAACATTCAGTACTTC. Protein sequence: CASSSAIGTGKKNIQYF.

This CDR3 is CASSLDRVKDTIYF. The CDR3 nucleotides read TGTGCCAGCAGCTTAGACAGGGTGAAGGACACCATATATTTT. The V gene is TRBV11-2, the J gene TRBJ1-3; maybe TRBD1 (5 bases). There are 14 residues in the CDR3. Germline V gene lookup returns CDR1 SGHAT and CDR2 FQNNGV. Trimming took 0 bases from V and 8 from J, leaving 11 bases between them.

The chain employs TRBV7-9 and TRBJ2-3, with D uncertain. The length of the CDR3 is 13 residues. Germline V gene sequence: CDR1 SEHNR, CDR2 FQNEAQ (reference sequence). Trimming removed 3 bases at V and 6 bases at J, with 10 bases between. Here the CDR3 DNA reads TGTGCCAGCAGCTTGGCTAAGAGGGATACGCAGTATTTT. Translated: CASSLAKRDTQYF.

V gene TRBV5-4 combines with J gene TRBJ2-7; 7 bases fit TRBD1. Germline V gene sequence: CDR1 SGHNT, CDR2 YYREEE (reference sequence). The CDR3 is 15 residues long. V lost 3 bases and J lost 2; bases outside the gene matches: 8. In DNA form, the CDR3 reads TGTGCCAGCAGCTCGACAGGGTGGCCTACCTACGAGCAGTACTTC. It codes for CASSSTGWPTYEQYF.

The V call is TRBV19, the J call TRBJ2-1; D is unresolved. The V gene's germline CDR1 is LNHDA and CDR2 SQIVND (reference sequence). The CDR3 has 11 amino acids. Between the trimmed V and J ends, which lost 5 bases and 12 bases, there was a span of 11 bases. The CDR3 DNA reads as TGTGCCAGTAGTTGGCTTTCCCTGCAGTTCTTC. Translating it yields CASSWLSLQFF.

V is TRBV18 and J is TRBJ1-2; the match to TRBD1 covers 9 bases. J gave up 5 bases and V 4 bases, and 5 bases lay outside the gene matches. The CDR3 sequence is 14 residues long. The germline gives CDR1 KGHSH, CDR2 LQKENI. This chain's CDR3 is CASSRTGERYGYTF. CDR3 coding DNA: TGTGCCAGCTCACGGACAGGGGAACGGTATGGCTACACCTTC.

V and J are TRBV6-2 or TRBV6-3 and TRBJ2-5; perhaps TRBD2 as D (6 bases). The CDR3 contains 14 residues. Germline values: CDR1 MNHEY, CDR2 SVGEGT. Trimming shortened V by 6 bases and J by 2 bases, and 13 bases separated the two germline ends. The CDR3 DNA sequence: TGTGCCAGCAGCGGGACTCCCTTTCAAGAGACCCAGTACTTC. Its protein product is CASSGTPFQETQYF.

This clone has more than one count but fewer than ten. V and J are TRBV15 and TRBJ2-6, with D possibly being TRBD1 (5 bases). Germline V gene lookup returns CDR1 LNHNV and CDR2 YYDKDF (reference sequence). Trimming removed 1 base from V and 2 bases from J, with 6 bases in between. The CDR3 is made up of 15 amino acids. CDR3 DNA: TGTGCCACCAGCAGAGTAGGGGCTGGGGCCAACGTCCTGACTTTC. Protein product: CATSRVGAGANVLTF.